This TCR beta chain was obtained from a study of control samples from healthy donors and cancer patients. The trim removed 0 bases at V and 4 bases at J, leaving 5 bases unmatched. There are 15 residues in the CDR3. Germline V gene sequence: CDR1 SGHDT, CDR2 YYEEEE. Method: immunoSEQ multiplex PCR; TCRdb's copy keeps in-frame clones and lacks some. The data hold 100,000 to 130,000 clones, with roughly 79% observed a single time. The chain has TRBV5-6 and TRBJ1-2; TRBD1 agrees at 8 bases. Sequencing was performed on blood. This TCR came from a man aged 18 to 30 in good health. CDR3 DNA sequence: TGTGCCAGCAGCTTGGGGACAGGGATCGCCTATGGCTACACCTTC. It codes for CASSLGTGIAYGYTF.